Following are 4 T cell receptor beta chains from one sample sequenced in a study of CD8+ T cells in alopecia areata. The authors extracted RNA and reverse transcribed it into cDNA as the sequencing template. Libraries were prepared by immunoSEQ multiplex PCR; TCRdb keeps only in-frame clonotypes and omits some of them. The repertoire has some 180,000 clones, around 49% of them found once; the top ten carry 10%. Treatment meaning: oral pan-JAK inhibitor, 5-10 mg twice daily. The input for sequencing was CD8+ T cells sorted from blood, taken at week 52, from a patient treated with tofacitinib. These receptors were taken from a human donor with alopecia areata.

This clone was picked up a small number of times. The chain is built from TRBV4-3 and TRBJ2-5, with D uncertain. The germline CDR1 and CDR2 sequences are LGHNA and YSLEER. V lost 1 base, J lost 0 bases, and 18 bases lay in between. This CDR3 spans 18 amino acids. The CDR3 coding sequence is TGCGCCAGCAGCCAAGTCCTGTTTGATGCTACGTACCAAGAGACCCAGTACTTC. Translating it yields CASSQVLFDATYQETQYF.

The gene calls are TRBV25-1 and TRBJ1-4; tentatively, D is TRBD1 (5 bases). V gave up 3 bases and J gave up 7 bases, with 15 bases separating them. The CDR3 totals 15 residues. In germline, CDR1 is MGHDK, CDR2 SYGVNS. The CDR3 region is CASSEGRGIGEKLFF. The DNA of the CDR3 is TGTGCCAGCAGTGAGGGACGTGGGATTGGTGAAAAACTGTTTTTT. Full variable domain (rest looked up from reference TRBV25-1 and TRBJ1-4): EADIYQTPRYLVIGTGKKITLECSQTMGHDKMYWYQQDPGMELHLIHYSYGVNSTEKGDLSSESTVSRIRTEHFPLTLESARPSHTSQYLCASSEGRGIGEKLFFGSGTQLSVL.

A word on this clone: An end of the junction does not agree with germline; a read error may underlie this. This chain joins TRBV7-7 and TRBJ2-5; D not certain. The CDR3 covers 13 residues. From germline, CDR1 is SSHAT and CDR2 FNYEAQ (reference sequence). DNA of the CDR3: TGTGCTAGCAGCTTTCGCGTCCAAGAGACCCAGTACTTC. Protein: CASSFRVQETQYF.

The rearrangement links TRBV2 to TRBJ2-7; TRBD1 matches 8 bases. This CDR3 has 14 amino acids. The germline CDR1 and CDR2 sequences are SNHLY and FYNNEI. V gave up 7 bases and J gave up 0 bases; unmatched junction bases: 5. The CDR3 reads CASTGQESSYEQYF. The DNA for the CDR3 is TGTGCCAGCACGGGACAGGAAAGCTCCTACGAGCAGTACTTC.